A single T cell receptor beta chain is shown here with its context. Its antigen is not known. The data were obtained in a study of molecular identifiers for immune sequencing clone quantification. Study overall: RNA, taken in replicates from around 20,000 or 100,000 naive CD8 cells, was split five ways, with four sequenced.

TCRdb used MiXCR to reprocess the PCR reads, holding one entry per CDR3 protein. This sample has over 600,000 distinct CDR3 sequences; 15% to 20% occur once, and the top ten carry about 0.9%. CDR3 size: 14 residues. Germline V gene lookup returns CDR1 SGHRS and CDR2 YFSETQ. V gave up 2 bases and J gave up 1 base, with 9 bases separating them. Sorting was used to obtain naive CD8 T cells (CD8+CD4-CCR7+CD45RA+). Study outcomes and limitations: Same-barcode identical TCR molecules could make highly expanded clones look smaller than they are. Clonotypes surpassing 20 RNA copies contained over 99% of effector molecules, versus under 1% in naive cells.

The sequencing sample was made of naive CD8+ T cells from blood, with Jurkat cell RNA spiked in. Regarding subset: FACS-sorted CD8+CD4-CCR7+CD45RA+ naive T cells. The gene calls are TRBV5-1 and TRBJ1-1; D is unclear. This receptor was identified in a human donor in good health. Some libraries in this study had Jurkat cell RNA spiked in. The CDR3 sequence is CASSLREPNTEAFF. Here the CDR3 DNA reads TGCGCCAGCAGCTTAAGGGAACCGAACACTGAAGCTTTCTTT.